Given below is one T cell receptor (beta chain) in context. As yet, its antigen is unknown. With 1 base removed from V and 13 bases from J, the gap between germline ends came to 14 bases. The CDR3 has 13 residues. Germline V CDR1 and CDR2: SQVTM, ANQGSEA. This specimen belongs to a study of cytomegalovirus exposure and HLA in healthy donors. PCR was performed using 60 Vbeta and 13 Jbeta primers. Clones were read by immunoSEQ multiplex PCR, and TCRdb kept only the in-frame ones, dropping some. Its clone listing holds about 70,000 clones. Study-wide results and caveats: In a later analysis, TCR beta V- and J-gene trimming showed a link to a missense DCLRE1C variant. Across all donors, roughly uniform sequencing depth was an assumption of the presence/absence analyses. In an earlier analysis, productive rearrangement rates for most beta V segments clustered near 87% or 30%.

This chain uses TRBV29-1 with TRBJ1-6, with D possibly being TRBD1 (6 bases). The receptor's source is a female donor in good health and CMV-seropositive. The material sequenced was PBMCs. This chain's CDR3 is CSVEVQGQGPLHF. CDR3 in DNA: TGCAGCGTTGAAGTACAGGGTCAGGGGCCCCTCCACTTT.